This TCR beta chain comes out of a study of T-cell memory formation after mild COVID-19. TCRdb processed the 5' RACE reads anew with MiXCR; each CDR3 protein has one entry. The sample shows about 360,000 distinct CDR3 sequences, roughly an eighth of them seen only once. The J segment lost 4 bases and the V segment lost 5 bases, leaving 8 bases of the junction unmatched. There are 15 residues in the CDR3. The receptor was derived from a man aged 18 to 29 who had mild COVID-19 (a few samples of this study predate the infection). Cell type and time point are not known. This sequence joins TRBV12-3 or TRBV12-4 and TRBJ2-3; 8 nucleotides match TRBD2. Sequenced sample: PBMCs or a T cell subset sorted from them (not recorded which). The CDR3 DNA is TGTGCCAGCAGTCCCCGCGGGGGGATGGCAGATACGCAGTATTTT. This gives the protein CASSPRGGMADTQYF.